Following are 28 T cell receptor beta chains from one sample sequenced in a study of blood T cell repertoires in COVID-19. The data were produced by immunoSEQ multiplex PCR, yet TCRdb's version contains in-frame clones alone and is incomplete. The sample includes approximately 190,000 clones, approximately 82% of them seen just once. Sequencing was carried out using PBMCs or T cells enriched from blood (not recorded which). Receptor source: a woman aged 55-69 years with acute COVID-19.

The chain recombines TRBV6-2 or TRBV6-3 with TRBJ1-5; the match to TRBD1 covers 9 bases. V was clipped by 0 bases and J by 6 bases; unmatched bases: 3. The CDR3 totals 15 residues. Germline CDR1 MNHEY, CDR2 SVGEGT. The chain's CDR3 is CASSYSGTGTQPQHF. In DNA form, the CDR3 reads TGTGCCAGCAGTTACTCCGGGACAGGGACTCAGCCCCAGCATTTT.

The genes are TRBV11-2 and TRBJ1-4; D not resolved. CDR1 is SGHAT and CDR2 is FQNNGV in the germline V gene. The CDR3 loop spans 14 amino acids. V shed 3 bases and J shed 8 bases, with 13 bases lying between them. The DNA for the CDR3 is TGTGCCAGCAGCTTTTGGGGAGTGGACGAAAAACTGTTTTTT. Protein sequence: CASSFWGVDEKLFF.

The J gene is TRBJ1-2, the V gene TRBV7-2; 11 bases fit TRBD1. CDR3 size: 14 residues. Trimming removed 5 bases from V and 5 bases from J; junction bases left unmatched: 4. Germline CDR1 reads SGHTA; CDR2 reads FQGNSA. The CDR3 protein is CASSIGQGAYGYTF. The CDR3 nucleotides read TGTGCCAGCAGCATCGGACAGGGGGCTTATGGCTACACCTTC.

V and J are TRBV12-3 or TRBV12-4 and TRBJ1-2, with D possibly being TRBD1 (5 bases). The germline V and J ends were trimmed by 3 bases and 14 bases, with 16 bases remaining between them. This CDR3 has 12 residues. CDR3 sequence (DNA): TGTGCCAGCAGTTTCACCGGCAGGGCTAGAACCTTC. It is translated as CASSFTGRARTF.

The chain links TRBV28 to TRBJ2-3; 9 bases are shared with TRBD1. The V gene's germline CDR1 is MDHEN and CDR2 SYDVKM. This CDR3 comprises 16 residues. The J segment lost 2 bases and the V segment lost 3 bases, leaving 6 bases of the junction unmatched. CDR3 DNA: TGTGCCAGCAGTTTGCAGGGACAGGGCTACACAGATACGCAGTATTTT. Protein product: CASSLQGQGYTDTQYF.

This clone was observed a handful of times. The V and J genes are TRBV6-5 and TRBJ1-4, with TRBD1 matching over 7 bases. CDR1 and CDR2 (germline): MNHEY, SVGAGI. CDR3 size: 14 residues. V trimming: 4 bases; J trimming: 6 bases; junction bases outside the gene matches: 5. Here the CDR3 DNA reads TGTGCCAGCAGTTCGGGGACAGATCATGAAAAACTGTTTTTT. Protein: CASSSGTDHEKLFF.

The gene calls are TRBV5-1 and TRBJ2-4; tentative D call: TRBD2 (6 bases). This CDR3 spans 13 amino acids. V was trimmed by 5 bases and J by 7 bases, leaving 13 bases between them. The germline V gene encodes CDR1 SGHRS and CDR2 YFSETQ. Here the CDR3 reads CASRSGVGNIQYF. The CDR3 bases are TGCGCCAGCAGGTCGGGGGTCGGGAACATTCAGTACTTC. Supplemented by reference TRBV5-1 and TRBJ2-4, the full variable domain reads KAGVTQTPRYLIKTRGQQVTLSCSPISGHRSVSWYQQTPGQGLQFLFEYFSETQRNKGNFPGRFSGRQFSNSRSEMNVSTLELGDSALYLCASRSGVGNIQYFGAGTRLSVL.

This rearrangement joins TRBV7-8 to TRBJ1-4, with D unclear. CDR1 is SGHVS, CDR2 FQNEAQ, per germline. The CDR3 runs to 14 residues. The germline V and J ends were trimmed by 3 bases and 5 bases, with 10 bases remaining between them. CDR3 region: CASSFRPGNEKLFF. In DNA, the CDR3 is TGTGCCAGCAGCTTTCGCCCCGGGAATGAAAAACTGTTTTTT. The full variable domain, its missing parts supplied by reference TRBV7-8 and TRBJ1-4, is GAGVSQSPRYKVAKRGQDVALRCDPISGHVSLFWYQQALGQGPEFLTYFQNEAQLDKSGLPSDRFFAERPEGSVSTLKIQRTQQEDSAVYLCASSFRPGNEKLFFGSGTQLSVL.

This sequence joins TRBV4-1 and TRBJ2-1; the match to TRBD2 covers 11 bases. V shed 0 bases and J 9 bases; nucleotides not matched to a gene: 7. This CDR3 contains 16 residues. CDR1 and CDR2 from the germline V gene are MGHRA and YSYEKL. The CDR3 nucleotides are TGCGCCAGCAGCCAAGATCGTCTAGCGGGGGGCAGTGAGCAGTTCTTC. This translates into CASSQDRLAGGSEQFF.

Only one count was recorded for this clone. The junction departs from the called germline gene at one end, perhaps through a read error. This CDR3 reads CASILTYVGPSF. In nucleotides, the CDR3 is TGTGCCAGCATCCTGACCTACGTGGGGCCTAGCTTC. The V and J genes are TRBV5-8 and TRBJ1-2; tentative D call: TRBD1 (5 bases). The CDR3 is 12 residues long. Germline assignment: CDR1 SGHTS and CDR2 YDEGEE.

The V gene is TRBV5-1, the J gene TRBJ1-6; possible D gene TRBD1, 6 bases. The V and J ends lost 4 bases and 4 bases respectively, with 18 bases between them. The germline V gene has CDR1 SGHRS and CDR2 YFSETQ. The CDR3 runs to 17 residues. The CDR3 is CASSPQVRGNYNSPLHF. The CDR3 region has the DNA TGCGCCAGCAGCCCGCAGGTTAGGGGGAATTATAATTCACCCCTCCACTTT.

V gene TRBV5-8 combines with J gene TRBJ2-1, with 8 bases fitting TRBD1. The CDR3 length is 15 residues. The trim removed 4 bases at V and 1 base at J, leaving 4 bases unmatched. CDR1 and CDR2 (germline): SGHTS, YDEGEE. The CDR3 region is CASSPGTGSYNEQFF. Here the CDR3 DNA reads TGTGCCAGCAGCCCCGGGACAGGTTCCTACAATGAGCAGTTCTTC.

This chain connects TRBV27 to TRBJ2-4; TRBD1 might be the D (6 bases). Trimming removed 10 bases from V and 2 bases from J, with 12 bases in between. The germline CDR1 and CDR2 sequences are MNHEY and SMNVEV (reference sequence). The length of the CDR3 is 13 residues. As DNA, the CDR3 is TGTGCCACCACAACAGGGTCCAAAAACATTCAGTACTTC. Its protein product is CATTTGSKNIQYF.

The chain employs TRBV27 and TRBJ1-1, with no clear D. The V gene's germline CDR1 is MNHEY and CDR2 SMNVEV (reference sequence). The CDR3 has 13 residues. V was trimmed by 9 bases and J by 5 bases, leaving 16 bases between them. The CDR3 DNA sequence: TGTGCCAGTAACACGGCAGTGAGGACTGAAGCTTTCTTT. Its translation is CASNTAVRTEAFF.

The chain links TRBV21-1 to TRBJ2-3; TRBD2 was called by the table and not checked on the DNA. TRBV21-1 constitutes a pseudogene. The CDR3 is 19 residues long. The CDR3 nucleotides are TGTGCCAGCAGCAAAGATCGGCCCCGGGGAAGGGAGGACACAGATACGCAGTATTTT. As protein: CASSKDRPRGREDTDTQYF.

The chain recombines TRBV19 with TRBJ2-2; D gene unclear. The germline CDR1 and CDR2 sequences are LNHDA and SQIVND (reference sequence). The CDR3 loop spans 15 amino acids. Trimming stripped 5 bases from V and 0 bases from J, with 10 bases between. CDR3 coding DNA: TGTGCCAGTAGTCCCCCCCTTACGAACACCGGGGAGCTGTTTTTT. Its protein is CASSPPLTNTGELFF.

DNA of the CDR3: TGCGCCAGCAGCTTGGAGGGGACAGGGGGCTGGGAGACCCAGTACTTC. As protein: CASSLEGTGGWETQYF. This chain uses TRBV5-1 with TRBJ2-5; TRBD1 aligns across 12 bases. V shed 0 bases, J shed 5 bases, and the junction held 5 bases outside the gene matches. Germline loops: CDR1 SGHRS, CDR2 YFSETQ. This CDR3 is built from 16 residues.

The CDR3 loop reads CASSIGGRSAGDTQYF. For the CDR3, the DNA is TGTGCCAGTAGTATAGGGGGCAGATCTGCCGGAGATACGCAGTATTTT. This rearrangement joins TRBV19 to TRBJ2-3; perhaps TRBD1 as D (5 bases). Trimming stripped 1 base from V and 5 bases from J, with 16 bases between. This CDR3 has 16 amino acids. In germline, CDR1 is LNHDA, CDR2 SQIVND (reference sequence).

The CDR3 sequence: CASSIPSGDSAYEQYF. The CDR3 bases are TGTGCCAGCAGCATCCCGTCCGGGGACAGCGCCTACGAGCAGTACTTC. V usage is TRBV5-4 and J usage is TRBJ2-7; 7 bases are shared with TRBD1. Germline assignment: CDR1 SGHNT and CDR2 YYREEE (reference sequence). V shed 4 bases, J shed 2 bases, and the junction held 12 bases outside the gene matches. The CDR3 is 16 amino acids. The variable domain in full, with the rest retrieved from reference TRBV5-4 and TRBJ2-7, is ETGVTQSPTHLIKTRGQQVTLRCSSQSGHNTVSWYQQALGQGPQFIFQYYREEENGRGNFPPRFSGLQFPNYSSELNVNALELDDSALYLCASSIPSGDSAYEQYFGPGTRLTVT.

This clone has more than one count but fewer than ten. This chain joins TRBV7-7 and TRBJ2-5, with TRBD2 matching over 8 bases. The CDR3 runs to 15 residues. Trimming at V came to 3 bases and at J to 5 bases, leaving 8 bases not matched to a gene. Looked up from germline, CDR1 is SSHAT and CDR2 is FNYEAQ (reference sequence). The CDR3 region is CASSFGGSGMETQYF. CDR3 coding DNA: TGTGCCAGCAGCTTCGGCGGTAGCGGGATGGAGACCCAGTACTTC.

The chain links TRBV28 to TRBJ1-6; D is ambiguous. This CDR3 region has 13 residues. Germline CDR1 is MDHEN and CDR2 is SYDVKM. V lost 8 bases to trimming and J lost 10 bases, with 15 bases between them. CDR3 sequence: CASLEGFYSPLHF. The DNA for the CDR3 is TGTGCCAGCTTAGAGGGATTCTACTCACCCCTCCACTTT. Based on the CDR3 plus reference TRBV28 and TRBJ1-6, the full variable domain is DVKVTQSSRYLVKRTGEKVFLECVQDMDHENMFWYRQDPGLGLRLIYFSYDVKMKEKGDIPEGYSVSREKKERFSLILESASTNQTSMYLCASLEGFYSPLHFGNGTRLTVT.

The DNA of the CDR3 is TGTGCCATCAGTCCTAGCGGGAGAAATTTAGGGGAGCAGTACTTC. Protein product: CAISPSGRNLGEQYF. The chain is built from TRBV10-3 and TRBJ2-7; 10 bases are a match to TRBD2. The CDR3 totals 15 residues. Looked up from germline, CDR1 is ENHRY and CDR2 is SYGVKD. The ends lost 5 bases at V and 7 bases at J; junction bases unmatched: 11.

The rearrangement joins TRBV9 to TRBJ2-3; TRBD2 matches 9 bases. The length of the CDR3 is 16 residues. V lost 0 bases and J lost 5; bases outside the gene matches: 7. The germline V gene encodes CDR1 SGDLS and CDR2 YYNGEE. CDR3 nucleotide sequence: TGTGCCAGCAGCGTAGAGTTGTTAGCGGGAGAAGATACGCAGTATTTT. Protein: CASSVELLAGEDTQYF.

The chain employs TRBV19 and TRBJ1-3; weak D call: TRBD1 (6 bases). The V end lost 3 bases, the J end lost 6 bases, and 9 bases lay between the germline ends. From germline, CDR1 is LNHDA and CDR2 SQIVND (reference sequence). The CDR3 spans 13 residues. The CDR3 region is CASSIGQINTIYF. The CDR3 region has the DNA TGTGCCAGTAGTATTGGACAGATAAACACCATATATTTT.

The chain combines TRBV27 with TRBJ1-1; TRBD1 agrees at 9 bases. CDR3 length: 15 amino acids. The J segment lost 1 base and the V segment lost 8 bases, leaving 8 bases of the junction unmatched. CDR1 is MNHEY and CDR2 is SMNVEV in the germline V gene (reference sequence). CDR3 nucleotides: TGTGCCAGCTCCCAACAGGGGGCTCCGAACACTGAAGCTTTCTTT. It codes for CASSQQGAPNTEAFF.

This clone has just a few counts. The chain recombines TRBV7-6 with TRBJ2-7; 8 bases match TRBD2. The ends lost 5 bases at V and 5 bases at J; junction bases unmatched: 8. The germline CDR1 and CDR2 sequences are SGHVS and FNYEAQ. The CDR3 spans 14 residues. The CDR3 bases are TGTGCCAGCAGCCGAAGCGGGAGTATCAACGAGCAGTACTTC. This sequence encodes CASSRSGSINEQYF.

There are a few counts of this clone. This chain links TRBV10-3 with TRBJ1-6, with TRBD1 identical over 11 bases. Trimming removed 3 bases from V and 6 bases from J; junction bases left unmatched: 4. CDR3 length: 16 residues. The V gene's germline CDR1 is ENHRY and CDR2 SYGVKD. CDR3 loop: CAISEEGQGGNSPLHF. The DNA of the CDR3 is TGTGCCATCAGTGAAGAGGGACAGGGGGGTAATTCACCCCTCCACTTT.

This clone has only a few counts. The CDR3 reads CASSTGTSGTEQYF. In DNA, the CDR3 is TGTGCCAGCAGTACCGGGACTAGCGGGACCGAGCAGTACTTC. The chain has TRBV2 and TRBJ2-7; 13 bases align to TRBD2. The CDR3 is 14 amino acids. The J segment lost 6 bases and the V segment lost 5 bases, leaving 4 bases of the junction unmatched. Germline loops: CDR1 SNHLY, CDR2 FYNNEI.